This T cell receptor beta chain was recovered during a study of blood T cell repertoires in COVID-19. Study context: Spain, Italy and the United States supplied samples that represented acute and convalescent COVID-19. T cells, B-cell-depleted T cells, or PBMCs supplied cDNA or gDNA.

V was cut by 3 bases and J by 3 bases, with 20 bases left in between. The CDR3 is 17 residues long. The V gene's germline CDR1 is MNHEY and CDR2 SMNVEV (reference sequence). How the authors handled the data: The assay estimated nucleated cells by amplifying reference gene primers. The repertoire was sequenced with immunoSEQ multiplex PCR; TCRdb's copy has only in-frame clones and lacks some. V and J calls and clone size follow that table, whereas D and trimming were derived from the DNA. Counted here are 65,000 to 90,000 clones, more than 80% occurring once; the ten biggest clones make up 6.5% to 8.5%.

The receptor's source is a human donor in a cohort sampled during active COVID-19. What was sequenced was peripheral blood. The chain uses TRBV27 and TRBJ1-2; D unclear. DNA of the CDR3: TGTGCCAGCAGTTTGACGCGGCCAAGCCCAAAGGACTATGGCTACACCTTC. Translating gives CASSLTRPSPKDYGYTF.